The 12 T cell receptor beta chains listed next were all sequenced from one sample in a study of shared clonotypes between healthy human individuals. TCRdb's table, derived via immunoSEQ multiplex PCR, lists solely in-frame clones and lacks some. The sample includes hundreds of thousands of clones, approximately 96% of them seen just once. The naive CD8 fraction comprised CD45RO-negative cells positively selected for CCR7 and excluded terminally differentiated effector memory CD45RA+ cells. The sequencing input was naive CD8+ T cells sorted from blood. The receptors stem from a woman in her twenties or thirties in good health.

V gene TRBV7-2 combines with J gene TRBJ2-3; 8 bases fit TRBD2. This CDR3 is built from 18 residues. Germline V CDR1 and CDR2: SGHTA, FQGNSA. V shed 1 base, J shed 2 bases, and the junction held 11 bases outside the gene matches. In DNA form, the CDR3 reads TGTGCCAGCAGCTTAGTAGCAGGAGGTAGCGGGACCACAGATACGCAGTATTTT. Translated: CASSLVAGGSGTTDTQYF. The variable domain in full, completed from reference TRBV7-2 and TRBJ2-3, reads GAGVSQSPSNKVTEKGKDVELRCDPISGHTALYWYRQSLGQGLEFLIYFQGNSAPDKSGLPSDRFSAERTGGSVSTLTIQRTQQEDSAVYLCASSLVAGGSGTTDTQYFGPGTRLTVL.

The V gene is TRBV5-4, the J gene TRBJ2-3; D unclear. The germline gives CDR1 SGHNT, CDR2 YYREEE (reference sequence). The CDR3 covers 12 residues. Trimming took off 4 bases at V and 5 bases at J, with 8 bases between the two ends. The CDR3 nucleotides are TGTGCCAGCAGCACCCCCGGAGATACGCAGTATTTT. Its translation is CASSTPGDTQYF.

About this clone: The same CDR3 also results from other DNA sequences found in this sample. J is TRBJ2-1 and V is TRBV4-1; unclear D gene. CDR1 and CDR2 (germline): MGHRA, YSYEKL. The length of the CDR3 is 15 residues. V lost 0 bases and J lost 2, with 8 bases in between. Here the CDR3 reads CASSQDSGAYNEQFF. The CDR3 coding sequence is TGCGCCAGCAGCCAAGACTCTGGCGCCTACAATGAGCAGTTCTTC.

This clone turned up a few times. CDR3 sequence (DNA): TGTGCCAGCAGACAGGGAAACACCATATATTTT. It translates to CASRQGNTIYF. The chain joins TRBV9 to TRBJ1-3; D not certain. The CDR3 spans 11 residues. Germline CDR1 is SGDLS and CDR2 is YYNGEE. V was pared by 5 bases and J by 4 bases, with 4 bases between. The full variable domain, completed using reference TRBV9 and TRBJ1-3, is DSGVTQTPKHLITATGQRVTLRCSPRSGDLSVYWYQQSLDQGLQFLIQYYNGEERAKGNILERFSAQQFPDLHSELNLSSLELGDSALYFCASRQGNTIYFGEGSWLTVV.

The chain uses TRBV5-6 and TRBJ2-3, with TRBD2 matching 8 bases. Losses at the gene ends were 3 bases for V and 6 bases for J; bases not matched to a gene: 15. CDR1 is SGHDT, CDR2 YYEEEE, per germline. The CDR3 runs to 17 residues. CDR3 sequence: CASSSSGTRGGADTQYF. The DNA for the CDR3 is TGTGCCAGCAGCTCGTCCGGGACTAGAGGGGGGGCGGATACGCAGTATTTT. Variable domain in full (rest from reference TRBV5-6 and TRBJ2-3): DAGVTQSPTHLIKTRGQQVTLRCSPKSGHDTVSWYQQALGQGPQFIFQYYEEEERQRGNFPDRFSGHQFPNYSSELNVNALLLGDSALYLCASSSSGTRGGADTQYFGPGTRLTVL.

The chain recombines TRBV30 with TRBJ1-1; 9 bases are shared with TRBD1. The germline CDR1 and CDR2 sequences are GTSNPN and SVGIG (reference sequence). The ends lost 1 base at V and 5 bases at J; junction bases unmatched: 8. CDR3 length equals 15 residues. CDR3 nucleotide sequence: TGTGCCTGGAGTGAAACAGGGGGCTTTTGGACTGAAGCTTTCTTT. This sequence encodes CAWSETGGFWTEAFF.

This chain connects TRBV27 to TRBJ2-1; D remains unclear. This CDR3 has 14 residues. Trimming stripped 5 bases from V and 0 bases from J, with 8 bases between. Germline V gene sequence: CDR1 MNHEY, CDR2 SMNVEV (reference sequence). CDR3 loop: CASSQRSSYNEQFF. The CDR3 nucleotides are TGTGCCAGCAGTCAACGGAGCTCCTACAATGAGCAGTTCTTC.

This sequence joins TRBV4-1 and TRBJ2-1; TRBD2 matches at 14 bases. Germline V lookup: CDR1 MGHRA, CDR2 YSYEKL. V gave up 3 bases and J gave up 8 bases; unmatched junction bases: 9. The CDR3 extends over 17 amino acids. CDR3 nucleotide sequence: TGCGCCAGCAGCCAGTTACCCGGGACTAGCGGGAGCTATGAGCAGTTCTTC. Translated, it gives CASSQLPGTSGSYEQFF.

This clone was recorded only once. This chain uses TRBV6-5 with TRBJ2-1, with 11 bases matching TRBD2. The J segment lost 10 bases and the V segment lost 5 bases, leaving 7 bases of the junction unmatched. The germline CDR1 and CDR2 sequences are MNHEY and SVGAGI. The CDR3 covers 14 residues. Written as DNA, the CDR3 is TGTGCCAGCAGTCAGTTATTAGCGGGAGGGGAGCAGTTCTTC. Its protein product is CASSQLLAGGEQFF.

The chain joins TRBV15 to TRBJ2-5; TRBD2 agrees at 8 bases. CDR1 and CDR2 from the germline V gene are LNHNV and YYDKDF (reference sequence). The length of the CDR3 is 19 residues. V shed 5 bases and J 2 bases; nucleotides not matched to a gene: 19. The CDR3 coding sequence is TGTGCCACCAGCTCTTCGGGCGGGAGGAAGCCGGATTATCAAGAGACCCAGTACTTC. As protein: CATSSSGGRKPDYQETQYF.

The chain combines TRBV7-9 with TRBJ1-5; a possible D gene is TRBD1 (5 bases). In germline, CDR1 is SEHNR, CDR2 FQNEAQ (reference sequence). V was shortened by 5 bases and J by 4 bases, with 12 bases between the two germline ends. CDR3 length: 14 residues. The CDR3 here is CASSGGGTNQPQHF. CDR3 coding DNA: TGTGCCAGCAGCGGTGGGGGGACTAATCAGCCCCAGCATTTT.

This sequence joins TRBV14 and TRBJ2-1; 9 bases are a match to TRBD2. The CDR3 has 18 amino acids. V gave up 1 base and J gave up 8 bases; unmatched junction bases: 15. The germline V gene encodes CDR1 SGHDN and CDR2 FVKESK. The CDR3 bases are TGTGCCAGCAGCCAAGTAGGGGTTGGCGGGAGGGCCCTCGATGAGCAGTTCTTC. This translates into CASSQVGVGGRALDEQFF.